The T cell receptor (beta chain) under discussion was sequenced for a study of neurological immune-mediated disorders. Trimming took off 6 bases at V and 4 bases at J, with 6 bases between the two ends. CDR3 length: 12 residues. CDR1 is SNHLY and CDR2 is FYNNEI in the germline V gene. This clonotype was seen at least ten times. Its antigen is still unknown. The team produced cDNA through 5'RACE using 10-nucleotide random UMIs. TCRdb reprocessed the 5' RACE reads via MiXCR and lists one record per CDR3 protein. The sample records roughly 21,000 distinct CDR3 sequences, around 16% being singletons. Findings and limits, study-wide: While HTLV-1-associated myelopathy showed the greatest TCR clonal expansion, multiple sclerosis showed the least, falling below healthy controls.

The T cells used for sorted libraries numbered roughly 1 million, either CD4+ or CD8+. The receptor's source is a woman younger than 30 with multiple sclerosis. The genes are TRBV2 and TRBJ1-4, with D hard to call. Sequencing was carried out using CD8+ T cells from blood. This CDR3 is CASRVSNEKLFF. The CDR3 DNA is TGTGCCAGCAGAGTCAGTAATGAAAAACTGTTTTTT.